One sample yielded the 16 T cell receptor beta chains listed below, sequenced in a study of blood T cell repertoires in COVID-19. Method: immunoSEQ multiplex PCR; TCRdb's copy keeps in-frame clones and lacks some. The sample lists about 170,000 clones, roughly 83% occurring once. The sample taken for sequencing was peripheral blood. The receptor source for this set is a woman aged 80 or older with active or convalescent COVID-19.

CDR3 amino acids: CASSQDRAADGYTF. CDR3 bases: TGTGCCAGCAGCCAGGACAGGGCGGCCGATGGCTACACCTTC. J is TRBJ1-2 and V is TRBV3-1 (or the pseudogene TRBV3-2), with TRBD1 matching 8 bases. Losses at the gene ends were 3 bases for V and 6 bases for J; bases not matched to a gene: 6. Germline V gene sequence: CDR1 LGHDT, CDR2 YNNKEL (reference sequence). CDR3 size: 14 residues.

The V call is TRBV6-2 or TRBV6-3, the J call TRBJ2-6, with a possible D match to TRBD1 (6 bases). CDR1 is MNHEY, CDR2 SVGEGT, per germline. The CDR3 contains 14 residues. Between the trimmed V and J ends, which lost 5 bases and 2 bases, there was a span of 7 bases. The CDR3 loop is CASSDRTGANVLTF. The CDR3 DNA reads TGTGCCAGCAGTGACAGGACTGGGGCCAACGTCCTGACTTTC.

This chain connects TRBV6-5 to TRBJ2-5; 7 bases are shared with TRBD1. The CDR3 loop spans 16 amino acids. V lost 4 bases, J lost 1 base, and 9 bases stayed unmatched. The germline V gene has CDR1 MNHEY and CDR2 SVGAGI. CDR3 loop: CASSSPIWTGQETQYF. The DNA of the CDR3 is TGTGCCAGCAGTTCCCCGATCTGGACAGGCCAAGAGACCCAGTACTTC.

The genes are TRBV11-1 and TRBJ1-6; D is perhaps TRBD1 (5 bases). CDR1 is SGHAT and CDR2 is FQDESV in the germline V gene (reference sequence). This CDR3 region has 15 residues. V dropped 1 base and J dropped 6 bases, with 10 bases sitting between them. CDR3 residues: CASSLGDRLNSPLHF. In DNA, the CDR3 is TGTGCCAGCAGCTTAGGAGACAGACTTAATTCACCCCTCCACTTT.

This clone has only a few counts. The CDR3 sequence is CASSSPGQHYGYTF. DNA for the CDR3: TGTGCCAGCAGCTCCCCGGGACAGCACTATGGCTACACCTTC. V usage is TRBV6-6 and J usage is TRBJ1-2; 7 nucleotides agree with TRBD1. V trimming: 6 bases; J trimming: 3 bases; junction bases outside the gene matches: 7. Germline V CDR1 and CDR2: MNHNY, SVGAGI (reference sequence). The CDR3 has 14 amino acids.

The gene calls are TRBV24-1 and TRBJ1-2; D is perhaps TRBD1 (6 bases). The length of the CDR3 is 15 residues. CDR1 is KGHDR, CDR2 SFDVKD, per germline. Trimming left V 0 bases short and J 4 bases short, with 11 bases between. CDR3 in DNA: TGTGCCACCAGTGATTTGATGGACAGCGTCTATGGCTACACCTTC. Residues: CATSDLMDSVYGYTF.

The rearrangement uses TRBV6-5 and TRBJ1-1, with D possibly TRBD1 on 5 matching bases. The V end was cut by 6 bases, the J end by 8 bases, with 16 bases between. The CDR3 has 13 residues. Germline lookup yields CDR1 MNHEY and CDR2 SVGAGI. The CDR3 DNA follows: TGTGCCAGCAGCAAGTCAGGGCCCTCGGAAGCTTTCTTT. Its translation: CASSKSGPSEAFF.

The chain combines TRBV5-1 with TRBJ2-1; 11 bases line up with TRBD2. The CDR3 consists of 18 residues. V gave up 4 bases and J gave up 4 bases; unmatched junction bases: 13. The germline V gene has CDR1 SGHRS and CDR2 YFSETQ. The CDR3 protein is CASSPGAGLAGGYNEQFF. CDR3 DNA sequence: TGCGCCAGCAGCCCTGGCGCCGGGCTAGCGGGGGGATACAATGAGCAGTTCTTC.

V is TRBV6-5 and J is TRBJ2-5; possibly TRBD1 for D (5 bases). The CDR3 is 15 residues long. CDR1 and CDR2 from the germline V gene are MNHEY and SVGAGI. V lost 4 bases and J 1 base, leaving 13 bases between the germline ends. CDR3 in DNA: TGTGCCAGCAGTTCCTGGACAAGAACCCAAGAGACCCAGTACTTC. It encodes CASSSWTRTQETQYF.

This chain links TRBV6-1 with TRBJ2-6, with D perhaps matching TRBD1 (6 bases). The CDR3 is made up of 17 amino acids. Germline CDR1 and CDR2: MNHNS and SASEGT. V was shortened by 2 bases and J by 0 bases, with 11 bases between the two germline ends. This chain's CDR3 is CASSESLGHSGANVLTF. DNA of the CDR3: TGTGCCAGCAGTGAAAGCCTGGGACACTCTGGGGCCAACGTCCTGACTTTC.

The rearrangement uses TRBV12-3 or TRBV12-4 and TRBJ1-2; no reliable D call. This CDR3 region has 13 residues. Trimming shortened V by 5 bases and J by 1 base, and 8 bases separated the two germline ends. Here the CDR3 DNA reads TGTGCCAGCAGTCTGAGGGTTAACTATGGCTACACCTTC. Its translation: CASSLRVNYGYTF.

About this clone itself: At the DNA level, this CDR3 is encoded by other sequences in the same sample as well. The rearrangement joins TRBV4-3 to TRBJ1-3; D gene ambiguous. CDR1 is LGHNA, CDR2 YSLEER, per germline. Trimming removed 0 bases from V and 0 bases from J, with 9 bases in between. The CDR3 has 16 residues. CDR3 protein: CASSQEAGSSGNTIYF. CDR3 coding DNA: TGCGCCAGCAGCCAAGAGGCAGGTAGCTCTGGAAACACCATATATTTT.

J is TRBJ2-2 and V is TRBV4-1; TRBD1 might be the D (6 bases). Deletions cut 4 bases from V and 6 bases from J, with 15 bases between. The CDR3 covers 15 residues. Germline CDR1 and CDR2: MGHRA and YSYEKL. The CDR3 sequence: CASSPLQGFAGELFF. The CDR3 DNA reads as TGCGCCAGCAGCCCCTTACAGGGATTCGCCGGGGAGCTGTTTTTT.

The V and J genes are TRBV5-5 and TRBJ2-5; D is uncertain. Per germline, CDR1 SGHKS and CDR2 YYEKEE (reference sequence). V was shortened by 6 bases and J by 0 bases, with 12 bases between the two germline ends. This CDR3 has 14 residues. The CDR3 nucleotides read TGTGCCAGCACCCCTGGCGGTTACCAAGAGACCCAGTACTTC. Amino acid sequence: CASTPGGYQETQYF.

The chain combines TRBV6-4 with TRBJ1-3; TRBD1 might be the D (5 bases). The CDR3 is 15 residues long. Germline assignment: CDR1 MRHNA and CDR2 SNTAGT. Trimming removed 2 bases from V and 2 bases from J, with 10 bases in between. This CDR3 is CASSDQAGTGNTIYF. The CDR3 DNA reads as TGTGCCAGCAGTGACCAGGCAGGGACTGGAAACACCATATATTTT.

The chain links TRBV6-6 to TRBJ2-7, with 10 bases lining up with TRBD1. The V gene end was trimmed by 4 bases and the J gene end by 6 bases; junction bases not matched to a gene: 12. Germline V CDR1 and CDR2: MNHNY, SVGAGI (reference sequence). This CDR3 comprises 16 residues. CDR3 nucleotide sequence: TGTGCCAGCAGTTTCGATCCGGGACAGGGGATCCGCGAGCAGTACTTC. It translates to CASSFDPGQGIREQYF.